This passage covers 11 T cell receptor beta chains from one sample sequenced in a study of OX40 agonist ivuxolimab in advanced cancers. The data were produced by immunoSEQ multiplex PCR, yet TCRdb's version contains in-frame clones alone and is incomplete. The sample records 60,000 to 100,000 clones, roughly four fifths being singletons. The source material was CD4+ or CD8+ T cells sorted from blood, sampled in a trial of the OX40 agonist ivuxolimab. The receptors were gathered from an adult with an advanced solid tumor such as melanoma, head and neck, liver or kidney cancer.

The chain carries TRBV5-1 and TRBJ1-1; D gene uncertain. Trimming shortened V by 0 bases and J by 1 base, and 10 bases separated the two germline ends. The CDR3 has 15 residues. Germline V gene lookup returns CDR1 SGHRS and CDR2 YFSETQ. The CDR3 protein is CASSLETVKNTEAFF. The DNA for the CDR3 is TGCGCCAGCAGCTTGGAGACGGTAAAGAACACTGAAGCTTTCTTT.

The rearrangement joins TRBV30 to TRBJ2-1, with D possibly TRBD1 on 6 matching bases. Germline loops: CDR1 GTSNPN, CDR2 SVGIG (reference sequence). The CDR3 sequence is 15 residues long. With 0 bases removed from V and 9 bases from J, the gap between germline ends came to 18 bases. The CDR3 region is CAWSVGGPGAGEQFF. The CDR3 DNA reads as TGTGCCTGGAGTGTTGGGGGACCAGGGGCTGGTGAGCAGTTCTTC.

This clone has only one observation. V is TRBV7-8 and J is TRBJ2-3, with 16 positions matching TRBD2. CDR1 and CDR2 from the germline V gene are SGHVS and FQNEAQ. CDR3 size: 19 residues. The V gene end was trimmed by 0 bases and the J gene end by 8 bases; junction bases not matched to a gene: 11. CDR3 bases: TGTGCCAGCAGCTTAGCGATGGGACTAGCGGGAGGGCTTTTGAGTACGCAGTATTTT. The encoded protein is CASSLAMGLAGGLLSTQYF.

The chain carries TRBV7-9 and TRBJ2-5, with TRBD1 matching over 7 bases. V was pared by 1 base and J by 2 bases, with 4 bases of the junction left unmatched. From germline, CDR1 is SEHNR and CDR2 FQNEAQ (reference sequence). CDR3 length: 15 amino acids. The CDR3 DNA is TGTGCCAGCAGCTTAGAACAGGGGTATCAAGAGACCCAGTACTTC. Translated: CASSLEQGYQETQYF.

The chain recombines TRBV20-1 with TRBJ2-1, with a possible D match to TRBD1 (6 bases). CDR3 size: 11 residues. Germline CDR1 DFQATT, CDR2 SNEGSKA (reference sequence). Trimming left V 6 bases short and J 12 bases short, with 15 bases between. In nucleotides, the CDR3 is TGCAGTGCCAGTACAGGGAAAGGGCAGTTCTTC. The encoded protein is CSASTGKGQFF.

This clone was found a few times. The rearrangement uses TRBV7-3 and TRBJ2-6, with D unresolved. The germline V gene encodes CDR1 SGHTA and CDR2 FQGTGA. The CDR3 runs to 18 residues. Trimming removed 5 bases at V and 4 bases at J, with 21 bases between. CDR3 DNA: TGTGCCAGCAGCCCCACACCTTCCGTCGGGTCGGGGGCCAACGTCCTGACTTTC. Amino acid sequence: CASSPTPSVGSGANVLTF.

The J gene is TRBJ2-1, the V gene TRBV6-5, with 10 bases lining up with TRBD1. V was clipped by 6 bases and J by 5 bases; unmatched bases: 7. Germline V lookup: CDR1 MNHEY, CDR2 SVGAGI. This CDR3 region has 15 residues. CDR3 DNA sequence: TGTGCCAGCAGACCCGGGACAGGGGCAAACAATGAGCAGTTCTTC. Translation gives CASRPGTGANNEQFF.

This clone has only a few counts. J is TRBJ2-3 and V is TRBV5-4; TRBD1 is a possible D gene (5 bases). The length of the CDR3 is 18 residues. The V end was cut by 0 bases, the J end by 0 bases, with 17 bases between. Germline CDR1 and CDR2: SGHNT and YYREEE (reference sequence). CDR3 in amino acids: CASSLGPRVPPSTDTQYF. As DNA, the CDR3 is TGTGCCAGCAGCTTGGGTCCCAGGGTACCCCCAAGCACAGATACGCAGTATTTT.

The chain links TRBV18 to TRBJ1-1; TRBD1 is a possible D gene (5 bases). V gave up 3 bases and J gave up 3 bases, with 20 bases separating them. This CDR3 has 17 amino acids. Looked up from germline, CDR1 is KGHSH and CDR2 is LQKENI. In DNA form, the CDR3 reads TGTGCCAGCTCACCTAGAGAAGTCGGGGGGTTGGACACTGAAGCTTTCTTT. This encodes CASSPREVGGLDTEAFF.

Regarding this clone: An end of the junction differs from the germline gene, which may be a read error. The CDR3 nucleotides are TGTGCTAGCAGCCCGACCTTAGGACAGGGGGCTCAAGAGACCCAGTACTTC. It encodes CASSPTLGQGAQETQYF. The chain couples TRBV7-7 to TRBJ2-5; 11 bases map to TRBD1. This CDR3 has 17 residues. Germline-derived CDR1 and CDR2 are SSHAT and FNYEAQ (reference sequence).

V and J are TRBV7-2 and TRBJ2-6; D unresolved. Trimming shortened V by 5 bases and J by 6 bases, and 14 bases separated the two germline ends. The CDR3 totals 15 residues. The germline V gene encodes CDR1 SGHTA and CDR2 FQGNSA. The CDR3 loop reads CASSPWWSSANVLTF. CDR3 DNA: TGTGCCAGCAGCCCGTGGTGGAGTTCGGCCAACGTCCTGACTTTC.